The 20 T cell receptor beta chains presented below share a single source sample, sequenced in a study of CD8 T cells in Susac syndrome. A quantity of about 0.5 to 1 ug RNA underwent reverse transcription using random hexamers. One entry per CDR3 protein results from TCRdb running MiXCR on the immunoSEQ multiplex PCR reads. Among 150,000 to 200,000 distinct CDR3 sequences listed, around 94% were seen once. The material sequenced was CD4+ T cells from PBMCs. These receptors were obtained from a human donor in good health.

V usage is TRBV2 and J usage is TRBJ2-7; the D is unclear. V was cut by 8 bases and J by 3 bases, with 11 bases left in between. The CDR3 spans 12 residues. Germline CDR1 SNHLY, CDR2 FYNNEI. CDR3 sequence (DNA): TGTGCCAGCCGCACGGAAGTCTACGAGCAGTACTTC. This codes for CASRTEVYEQYF.

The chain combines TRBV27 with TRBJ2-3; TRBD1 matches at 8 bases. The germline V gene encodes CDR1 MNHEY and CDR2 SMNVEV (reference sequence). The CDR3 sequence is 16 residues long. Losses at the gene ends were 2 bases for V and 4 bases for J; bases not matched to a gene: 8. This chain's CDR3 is CASSLPLDREADTQYF. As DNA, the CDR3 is TGTGCCAGCAGTTTACCCCTGGACAGGGAGGCAGATACGCAGTATTTT.

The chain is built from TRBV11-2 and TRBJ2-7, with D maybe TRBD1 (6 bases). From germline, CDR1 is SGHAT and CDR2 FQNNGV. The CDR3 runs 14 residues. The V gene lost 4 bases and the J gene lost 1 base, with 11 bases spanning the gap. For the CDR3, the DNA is TGTGCCAGCAGCTCGACCAGGGGTTCCTACGAGCAGTACTTC. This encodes CASSSTRGSYEQYF.

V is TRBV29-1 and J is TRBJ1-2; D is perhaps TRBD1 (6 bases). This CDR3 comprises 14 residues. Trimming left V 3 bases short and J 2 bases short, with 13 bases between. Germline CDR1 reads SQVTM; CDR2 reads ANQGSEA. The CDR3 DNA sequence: TGCAGCGTTGATTCCAGGGGAGCCAACTATGGCTACACCTTC. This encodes CSVDSRGANYGYTF.

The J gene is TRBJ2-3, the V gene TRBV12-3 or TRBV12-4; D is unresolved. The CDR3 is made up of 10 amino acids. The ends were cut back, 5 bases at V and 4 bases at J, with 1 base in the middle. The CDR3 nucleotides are TGTGCCAGCAGTCCAGATACGCAGTATTTT. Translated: CASSPDTQYF.

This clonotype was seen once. CDR3 region: CSASRGGAPTDTQYF. The CDR3 nucleotides are TGCAGTGCCAGTCGGGGAGGGGCCCCCACAGATACGCAGTATTTT. V is TRBV20-1 and J is TRBJ2-3, with 7 bases matching TRBD2. V lost 6 bases and J lost 2; bases outside the gene matches: 11. Germline V gene sequence: CDR1 DFQATT, CDR2 SNEGSKA (reference sequence). CDR3 length: 15 residues.

The CDR3 DNA sequence: TGTGCCAGCAGTTTAGAAGAGAGGGAGACCCAGTACTTC. Translating gives CASSLEERETQYF. The chain has TRBV27 and TRBJ2-5; D call uncertain. The CDR3 is 13 amino acids. Trimming removed 2 bases at V and 5 bases at J, with 9 bases between. Germline V CDR1 and CDR2: MNHEY, SMNVEV (reference sequence).

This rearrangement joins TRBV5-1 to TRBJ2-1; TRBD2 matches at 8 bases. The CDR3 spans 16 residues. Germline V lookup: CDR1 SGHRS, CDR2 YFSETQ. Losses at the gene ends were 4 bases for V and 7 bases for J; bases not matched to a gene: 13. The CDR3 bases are TGCGCCAGCAGCCTGTCGTTCGGGGGGGCGGCAAATGAGCAGTTCTTC. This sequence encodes CASSLSFGGAANEQFF. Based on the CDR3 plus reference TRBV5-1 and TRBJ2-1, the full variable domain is KAGVTQTPRYLIKTRGQQVTLSCSPISGHRSVSWYQQTPGQGLQFLFEYFSETQRNKGNFPGRFSGRQFSNSRSEMNVSTLELGDSALYLCASSLSFGGAANEQFFGPGTRLTVL.

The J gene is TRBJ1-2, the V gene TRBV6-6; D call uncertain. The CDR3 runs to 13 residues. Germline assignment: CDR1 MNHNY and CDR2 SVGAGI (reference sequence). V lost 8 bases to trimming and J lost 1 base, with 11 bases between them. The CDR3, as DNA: TGTGCCAGCGAGCGTGGGCATAACTATGGCTACACCTTC. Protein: CASERGHNYGYTF.

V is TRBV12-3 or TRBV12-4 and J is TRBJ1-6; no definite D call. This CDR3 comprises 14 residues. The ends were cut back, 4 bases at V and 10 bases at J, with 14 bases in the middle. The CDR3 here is CASSWRGMRSPLHF. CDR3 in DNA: TGTGCCAGCAGTTGGAGAGGGATGCGGTCACCCCTCCACTTT.

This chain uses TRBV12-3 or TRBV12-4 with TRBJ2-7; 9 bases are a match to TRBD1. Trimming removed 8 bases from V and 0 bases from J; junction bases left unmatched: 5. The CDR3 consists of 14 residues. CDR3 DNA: TGTGCCAGCGGTTCGGGACAGGGCTCCTACGAGCAGTACTTC. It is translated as CASGSGQGSYEQYF.

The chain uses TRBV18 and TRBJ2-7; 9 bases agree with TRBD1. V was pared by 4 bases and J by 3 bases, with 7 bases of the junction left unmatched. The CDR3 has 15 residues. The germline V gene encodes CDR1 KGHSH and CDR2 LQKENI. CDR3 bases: TGTGCCAGCTCACTGCCGGGACAGGGCCTCTACGAGCAGTACTTC. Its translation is CASSLPGQGLYEQYF.

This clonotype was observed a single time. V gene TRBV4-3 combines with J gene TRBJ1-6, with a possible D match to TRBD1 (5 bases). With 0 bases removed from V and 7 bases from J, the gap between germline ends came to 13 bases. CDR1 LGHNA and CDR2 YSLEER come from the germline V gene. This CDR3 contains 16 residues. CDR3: CASSQETGTINSPLHF. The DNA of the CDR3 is TGCGCCAGCAGCCAAGAAACCGGGACTATAAATTCACCCCTCCACTTT.

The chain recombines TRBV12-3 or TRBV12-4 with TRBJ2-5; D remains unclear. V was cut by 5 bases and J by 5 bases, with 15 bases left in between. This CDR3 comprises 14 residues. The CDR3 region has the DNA TGTGCCAGCAGTCTGGTTGTAGCTCGGGAGACCCAGTACTTC. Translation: CASSLVVARETQYF.

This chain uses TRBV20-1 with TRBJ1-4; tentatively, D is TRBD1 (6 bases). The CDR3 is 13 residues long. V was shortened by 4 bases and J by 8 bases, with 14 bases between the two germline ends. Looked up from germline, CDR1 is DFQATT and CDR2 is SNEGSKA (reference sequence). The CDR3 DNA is TGCAGTGCTATGGCAGGGGCGGGGGAAAAACTGTTTTTT. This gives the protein CSAMAGAGEKLFF.

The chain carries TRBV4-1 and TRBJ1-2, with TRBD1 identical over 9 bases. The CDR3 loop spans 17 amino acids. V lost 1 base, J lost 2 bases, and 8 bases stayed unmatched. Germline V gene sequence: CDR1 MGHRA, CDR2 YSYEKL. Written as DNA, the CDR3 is TGCGCCAGCAGCCAAGTTCGGGACAGGGATTCCAACTATGGCTACACCTTC. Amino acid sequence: CASSQVRDRDSNYGYTF.

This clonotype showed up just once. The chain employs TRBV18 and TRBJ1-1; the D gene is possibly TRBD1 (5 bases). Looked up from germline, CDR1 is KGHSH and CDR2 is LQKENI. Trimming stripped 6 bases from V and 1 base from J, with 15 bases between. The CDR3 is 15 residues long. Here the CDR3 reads CASSLAGTTNTEAFF. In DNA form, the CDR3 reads TGTGCCAGCTCTCTTGCCGGGACGACGAACACTGAAGCTTTCTTT.

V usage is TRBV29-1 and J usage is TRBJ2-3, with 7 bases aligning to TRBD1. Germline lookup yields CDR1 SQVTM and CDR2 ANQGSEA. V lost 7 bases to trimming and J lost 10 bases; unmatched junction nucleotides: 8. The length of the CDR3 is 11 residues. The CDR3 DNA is TGCAGCGCCTCACAAGGGGGCGCGCAGTATTTT. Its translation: CSASQGGAQYF.

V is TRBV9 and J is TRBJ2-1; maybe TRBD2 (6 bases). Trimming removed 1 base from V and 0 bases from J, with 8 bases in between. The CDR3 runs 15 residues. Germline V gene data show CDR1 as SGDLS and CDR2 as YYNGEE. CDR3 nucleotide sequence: TGTGCCAGCAGCGTAACCGGGAGCTCCTACAATGAGCAGTTCTTC. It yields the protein CASSVTGSSYNEQFF. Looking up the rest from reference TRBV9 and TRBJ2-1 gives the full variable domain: DSGVTQTPKHLITATGQRVTLRCSPRSGDLSVYWYQQSLDQGLQFLIQYYNGEERAKGNILERFSAQQFPDLHSELNLSSLELGDSALYFCASSVTGSSYNEQFFGPGTRLTVL.

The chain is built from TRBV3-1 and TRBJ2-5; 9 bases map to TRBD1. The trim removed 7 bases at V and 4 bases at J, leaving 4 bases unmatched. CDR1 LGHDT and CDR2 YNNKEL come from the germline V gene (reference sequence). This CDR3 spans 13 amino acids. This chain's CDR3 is CASNRQGGETQYF. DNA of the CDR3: TGTGCCAGCAACAGACAGGGGGGAGAGACCCAGTACTTC.